This TCR beta chain was found in a study of T cells after posttransplantation cyclophosphamide. Only a few counts were recorded for this clone. The target antigen is unknown. Whole-study findings and limits: Recipient CMV seropositivity and CMV reactivation strongly tracked TRB clonality. Tissue-infiltrating T cells from skin or gut overlapped little with blood T cells. Later blood repertoires were often dominated by clones from the donor CD8+ memory compartment.

Peripheral blood was collected from the related graft donor on the marrow donation day. TCRdb's copy holds only in-frame clones and misses some; the assay was immunoSEQ multiplex PCR. This repertoire holds 30,000 to 45,000 clones, and none appear only once. With 2 bases removed from V and 3 bases from J, the gap between germline ends came to 8 bases. Germline CDR1 GTSNPN, CDR2 SVGIG (reference sequence). This CDR3 has 12 residues. The receptor's source is a girl aged 10-17 years in good health, CMV-negative, and a related stem cell transplant donor. Sequenced material: PBMCs. The V call is TRBV30, the J call TRBJ2-7, with a possible D match to TRBD1 (5 bases). CDR3 loop: CAWSRQYYEQYF. CDR3 DNA sequence: TGTGCCTGGAGTAGACAGTACTACGAGCAGTACTTC.